These 8 T cell receptor beta chains were all obtained from the same sample, sequenced in a study of shared clonotypes between healthy human individuals. Sequenced by immunoSEQ multiplex PCR; TCRdb stores in-frame clones only, minus some. The sample has approximately 1,500,000 clones, roughly 96% seen once; the top ten hold 1.2%. The specimen sequenced was naive CD4+ T cells sorted from blood. As for subset: CD45RA+ positively selected. The receptors come from a man aged 25-45 years in good health.

The chain recombines TRBV15 with TRBJ1-5, with D possibly matching TRBD1 (6 bases). The CDR3 length is 15 residues. Trimming took off 3 bases at V and 3 bases at J, with 12 bases between the two ends. From germline, CDR1 is LNHNV and CDR2 YYDKDF (reference sequence). The CDR3 is CATSRRRTDNQPQHF. CDR3 bases: TGTGCCACCAGCAGGAGGAGGACAGACAATCAGCCCCAGCATTTT.

Worth noting for this clone: The sample carries other DNA sequences with the same CDR3. V usage is TRBV6-5 and J usage is TRBJ1-1; D call uncertain. V was trimmed by 1 base and J by 4 bases, leaving 7 bases between them. The CDR3 consists of 13 residues. The germline CDR1 and CDR2 sequences are MNHEY and SVGAGI. CDR3 DNA: TGTGCCAGCAGTTACTTAGGGTCCACTGAAGCTTTCTTT. Protein sequence: CASSYLGSTEAFF.

With respect to this clone: At the DNA level, this CDR3 is encoded by other sequences in the same sample as well. V gene TRBV5-4 combines with J gene TRBJ2-3; 10 bases are a match to TRBD2. V was clipped by 0 bases and J by 1 base; unmatched bases: 2. Per the germline V gene, CDR1 is SGHNT and CDR2 is YYREEE (reference sequence). This CDR3 is built from 16 residues. The CDR3 reads CASSLGGTSGTDTQYF. CDR3 nucleotide sequence: TGTGCCAGCAGCTTGGGGGGGACTAGCGGCACAGATACGCAGTATTTT.

CDR3: CASSLERATPYEQYF. Here the CDR3 DNA reads TGTGCCAGCAGCTTGGAAAGGGCCACCCCCTACGAGCAGTACTTC. J is TRBJ2-7 and V is TRBV5-8; no clear D. CDR1 SGHTS and CDR2 YDEGEE come from the germline V gene. CDR3 length: 15 residues. Trimming removed 0 bases from V and 2 bases from J, with 12 bases in between.

V is TRBV6-1 and J is TRBJ2-3, with D perhaps TRBD2 (6 bases). Per the germline V gene, CDR1 is MNHNS and CDR2 is SASEGT. The V end was cut by 2 bases, the J end by 4 bases, with 10 bases between. This CDR3 is built from 14 residues. Here the CDR3 reads CASSELSGADTQYF. The DNA for the CDR3 is TGTGCCAGCAGTGAATTATCGGGAGCAGATACGCAGTATTTT.

The chain recombines TRBV2 with TRBJ2-7; maybe TRBD2 (6 bases). Trimming removed 6 bases at V and 4 bases at J, with 10 bases between. The CDR3 sequence is 12 residues long. The germline V gene encodes CDR1 SNHLY and CDR2 FYNNEI. The CDR3 loop is CASRWDSYEQYF. The CDR3 DNA is TGTGCCAGCAGGTGGGACTCATACGAGCAGTACTTC.

The J gene is TRBJ2-2, the V gene TRBV10-2, with TRBD1 matching over 8 bases. Trimming removed 3 bases from V and 2 bases from J; junction bases left unmatched: 2. Germline CDR1 and CDR2: WSHSY and SAAADI. The CDR3 has 15 amino acids. CDR3 DNA sequence: TGCGCCAGCAGTGAACAGGGGGGTAACACCGGGGAGCTGTTTTTT. Translated, it gives CASSEQGGNTGELFF.

The rearrangement uses TRBV5-5 and TRBJ2-4, with D unclear. Trimming removed 1 base from V and 0 bases from J, with 20 bases in between. This CDR3 comprises 19 residues. In germline, CDR1 is SGHKS, CDR2 YYEKEE (reference sequence). The CDR3 nucleotides are TGTGCCAGCAGCTTGCTACTACCACTCTCGCGCATAGCCAAAAACATTCAGTACTTC. This encodes CASSLLLPLSRIAKNIQYF. The whole variable domain, filled in from reference TRBV5-5 and TRBJ2-4, reads DAGVTQSPTHLIKTRGQQVTLRCSPISGHKSVSWYQQVLGQGPQFIFQYYEKEERGRGNFPDRFSARQFPNYSSELNVNALLLGDSALYLCASSLLLPLSRIAKNIQYFGAGTRLSVL.